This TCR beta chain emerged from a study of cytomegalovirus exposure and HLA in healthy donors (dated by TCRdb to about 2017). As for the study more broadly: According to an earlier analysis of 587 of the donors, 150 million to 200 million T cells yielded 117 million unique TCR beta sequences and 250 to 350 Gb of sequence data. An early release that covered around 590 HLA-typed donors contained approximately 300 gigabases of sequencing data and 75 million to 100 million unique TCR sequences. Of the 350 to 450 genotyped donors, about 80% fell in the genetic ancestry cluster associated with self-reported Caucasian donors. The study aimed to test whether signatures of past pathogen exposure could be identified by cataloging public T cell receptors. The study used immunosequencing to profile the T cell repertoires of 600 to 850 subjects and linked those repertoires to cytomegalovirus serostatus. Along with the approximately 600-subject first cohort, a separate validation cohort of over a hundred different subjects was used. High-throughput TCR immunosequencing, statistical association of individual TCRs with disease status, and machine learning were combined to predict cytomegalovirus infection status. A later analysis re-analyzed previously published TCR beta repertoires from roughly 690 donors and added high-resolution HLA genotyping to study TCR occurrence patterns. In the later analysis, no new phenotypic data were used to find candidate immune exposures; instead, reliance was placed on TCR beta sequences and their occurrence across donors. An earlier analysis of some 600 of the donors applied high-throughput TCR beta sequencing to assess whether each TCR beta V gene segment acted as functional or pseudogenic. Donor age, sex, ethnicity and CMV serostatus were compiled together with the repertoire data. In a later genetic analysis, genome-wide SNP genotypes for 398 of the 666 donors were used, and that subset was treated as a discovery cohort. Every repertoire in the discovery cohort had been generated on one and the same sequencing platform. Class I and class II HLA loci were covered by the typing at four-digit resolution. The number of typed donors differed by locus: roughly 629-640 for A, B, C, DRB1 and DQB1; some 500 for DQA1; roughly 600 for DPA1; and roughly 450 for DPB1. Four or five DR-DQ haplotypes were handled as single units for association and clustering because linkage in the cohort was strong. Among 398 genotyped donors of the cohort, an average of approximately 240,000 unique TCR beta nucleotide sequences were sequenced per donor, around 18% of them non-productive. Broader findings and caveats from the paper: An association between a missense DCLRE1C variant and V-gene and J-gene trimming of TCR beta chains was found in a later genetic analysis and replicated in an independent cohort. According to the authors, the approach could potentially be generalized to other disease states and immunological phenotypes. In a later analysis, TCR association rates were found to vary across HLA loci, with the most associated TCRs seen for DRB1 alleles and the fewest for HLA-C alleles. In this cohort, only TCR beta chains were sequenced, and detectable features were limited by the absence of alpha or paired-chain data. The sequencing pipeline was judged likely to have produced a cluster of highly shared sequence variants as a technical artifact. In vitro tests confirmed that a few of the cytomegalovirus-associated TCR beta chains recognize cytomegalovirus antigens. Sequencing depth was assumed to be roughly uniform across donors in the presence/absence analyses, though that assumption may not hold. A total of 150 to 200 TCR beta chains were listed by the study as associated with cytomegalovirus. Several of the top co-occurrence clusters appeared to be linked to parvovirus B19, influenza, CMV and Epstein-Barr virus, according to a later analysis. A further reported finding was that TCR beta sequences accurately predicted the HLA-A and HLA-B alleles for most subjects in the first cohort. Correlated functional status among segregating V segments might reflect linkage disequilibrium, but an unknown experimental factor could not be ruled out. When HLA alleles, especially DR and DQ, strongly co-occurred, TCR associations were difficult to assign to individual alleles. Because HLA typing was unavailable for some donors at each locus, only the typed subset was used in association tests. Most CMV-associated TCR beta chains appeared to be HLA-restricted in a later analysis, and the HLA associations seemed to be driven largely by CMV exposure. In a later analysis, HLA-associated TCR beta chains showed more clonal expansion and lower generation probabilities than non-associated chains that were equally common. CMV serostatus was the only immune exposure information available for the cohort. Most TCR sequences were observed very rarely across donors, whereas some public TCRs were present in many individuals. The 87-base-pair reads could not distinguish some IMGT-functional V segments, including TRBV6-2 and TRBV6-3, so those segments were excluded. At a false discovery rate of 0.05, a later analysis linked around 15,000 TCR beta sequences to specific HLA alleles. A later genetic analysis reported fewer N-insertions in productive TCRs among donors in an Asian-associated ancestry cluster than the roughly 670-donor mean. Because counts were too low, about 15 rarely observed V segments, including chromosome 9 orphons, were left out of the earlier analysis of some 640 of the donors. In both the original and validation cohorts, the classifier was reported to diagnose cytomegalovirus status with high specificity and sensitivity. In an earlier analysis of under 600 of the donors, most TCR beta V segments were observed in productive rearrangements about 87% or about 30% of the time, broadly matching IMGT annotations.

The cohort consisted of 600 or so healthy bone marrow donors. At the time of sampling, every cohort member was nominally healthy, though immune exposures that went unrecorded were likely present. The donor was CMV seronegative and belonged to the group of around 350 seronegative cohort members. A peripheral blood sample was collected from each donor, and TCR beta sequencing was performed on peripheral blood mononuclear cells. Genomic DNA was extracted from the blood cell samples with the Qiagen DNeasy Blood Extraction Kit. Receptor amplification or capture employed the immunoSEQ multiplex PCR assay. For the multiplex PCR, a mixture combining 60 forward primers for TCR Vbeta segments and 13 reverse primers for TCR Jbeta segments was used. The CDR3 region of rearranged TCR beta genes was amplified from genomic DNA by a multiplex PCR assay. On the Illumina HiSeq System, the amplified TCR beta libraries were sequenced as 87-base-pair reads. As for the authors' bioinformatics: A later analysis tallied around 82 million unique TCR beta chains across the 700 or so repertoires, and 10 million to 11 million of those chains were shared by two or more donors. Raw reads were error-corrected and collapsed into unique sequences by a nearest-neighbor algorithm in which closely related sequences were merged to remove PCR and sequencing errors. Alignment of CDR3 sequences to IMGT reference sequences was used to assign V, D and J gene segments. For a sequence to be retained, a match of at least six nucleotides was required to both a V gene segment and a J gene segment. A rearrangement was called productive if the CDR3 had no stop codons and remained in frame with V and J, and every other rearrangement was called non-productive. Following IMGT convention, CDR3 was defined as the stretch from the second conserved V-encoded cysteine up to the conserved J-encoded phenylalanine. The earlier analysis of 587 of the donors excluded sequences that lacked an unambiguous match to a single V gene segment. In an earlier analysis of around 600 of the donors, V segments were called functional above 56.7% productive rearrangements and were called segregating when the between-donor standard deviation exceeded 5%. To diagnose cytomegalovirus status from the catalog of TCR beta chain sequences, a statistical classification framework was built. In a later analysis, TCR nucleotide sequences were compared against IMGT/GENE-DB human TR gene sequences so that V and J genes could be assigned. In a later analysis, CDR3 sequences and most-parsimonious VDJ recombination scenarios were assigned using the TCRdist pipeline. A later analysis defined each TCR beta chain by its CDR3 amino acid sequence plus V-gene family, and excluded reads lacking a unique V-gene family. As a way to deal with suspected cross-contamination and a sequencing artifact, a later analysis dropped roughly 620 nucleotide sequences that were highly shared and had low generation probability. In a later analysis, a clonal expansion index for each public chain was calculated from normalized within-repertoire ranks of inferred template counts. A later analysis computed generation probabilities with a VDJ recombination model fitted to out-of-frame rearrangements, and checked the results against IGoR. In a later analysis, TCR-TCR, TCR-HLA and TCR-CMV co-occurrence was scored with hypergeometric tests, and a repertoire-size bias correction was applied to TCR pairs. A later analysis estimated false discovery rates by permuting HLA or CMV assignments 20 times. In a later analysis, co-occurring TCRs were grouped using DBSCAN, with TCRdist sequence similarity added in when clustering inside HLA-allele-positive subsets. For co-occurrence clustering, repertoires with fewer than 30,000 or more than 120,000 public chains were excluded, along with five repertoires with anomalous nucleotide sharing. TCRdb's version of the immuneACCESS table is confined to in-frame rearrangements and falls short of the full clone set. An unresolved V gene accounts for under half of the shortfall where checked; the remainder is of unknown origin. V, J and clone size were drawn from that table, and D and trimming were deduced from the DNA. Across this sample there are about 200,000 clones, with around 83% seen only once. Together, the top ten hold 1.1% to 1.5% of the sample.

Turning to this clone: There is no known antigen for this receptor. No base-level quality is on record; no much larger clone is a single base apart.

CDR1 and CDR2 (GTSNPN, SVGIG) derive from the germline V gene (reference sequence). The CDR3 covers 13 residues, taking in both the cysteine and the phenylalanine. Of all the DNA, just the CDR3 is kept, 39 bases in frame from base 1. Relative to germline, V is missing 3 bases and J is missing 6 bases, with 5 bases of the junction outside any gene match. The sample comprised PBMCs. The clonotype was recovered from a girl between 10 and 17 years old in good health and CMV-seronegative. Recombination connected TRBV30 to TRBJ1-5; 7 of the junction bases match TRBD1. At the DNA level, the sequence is TGTGCCTGGAGCCTACAGGGGACTCAGCCCCAGCATTTT. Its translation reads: CAWSLQGTQPQHF.